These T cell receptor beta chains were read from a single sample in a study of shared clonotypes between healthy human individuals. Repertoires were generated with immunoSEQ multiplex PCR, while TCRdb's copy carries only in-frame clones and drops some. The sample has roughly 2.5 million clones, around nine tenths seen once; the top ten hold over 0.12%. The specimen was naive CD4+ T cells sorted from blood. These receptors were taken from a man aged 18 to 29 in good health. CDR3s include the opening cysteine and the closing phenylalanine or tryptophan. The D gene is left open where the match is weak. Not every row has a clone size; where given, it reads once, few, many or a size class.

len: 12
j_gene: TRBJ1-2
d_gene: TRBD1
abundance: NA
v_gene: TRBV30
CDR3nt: TGTGCCTGGGGACAGGGGTATTATGGCTACACCTTC
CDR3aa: CAWGQGYYGYTF

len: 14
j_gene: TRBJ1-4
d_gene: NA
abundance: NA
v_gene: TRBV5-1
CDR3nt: TGCGCCAGCAGCACGGGACGGTTTAATGAAAAACTGTTTTTT
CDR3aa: CASSTGRFNEKLFF

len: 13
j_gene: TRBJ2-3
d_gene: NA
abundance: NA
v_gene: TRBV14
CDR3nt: TGTGCCAGCAGCCAAGTCCTGGTACGGGGGCAGTATTTT
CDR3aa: CASSQVLVRGQYF

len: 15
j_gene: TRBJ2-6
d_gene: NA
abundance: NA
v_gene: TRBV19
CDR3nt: TGTGCCAGTAGGACGACCAGCTCTGGGGCCAACGTCCTGACTTTC
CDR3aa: CASRTTSSGANVLTF

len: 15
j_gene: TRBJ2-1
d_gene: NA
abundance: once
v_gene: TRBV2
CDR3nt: TGTGCCAGCAGTGATAGGGCTGGGGGCCGCGATGAGCAGTTCTTC
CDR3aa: CASSDRAGGRDEQFF

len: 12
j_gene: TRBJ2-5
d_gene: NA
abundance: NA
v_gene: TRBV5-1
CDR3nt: TGCGCCAGCAGCTGGGGACCAGAGACCCAGTACTTC
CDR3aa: CASSWGPETQYF

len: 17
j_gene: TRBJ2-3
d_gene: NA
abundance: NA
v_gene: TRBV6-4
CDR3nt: TGTGCCAGCAGTGACTCTTTCGCCAGCGGACGCACAGATACGCAGTATTTT
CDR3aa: CASSDSFASGRTDTQYF

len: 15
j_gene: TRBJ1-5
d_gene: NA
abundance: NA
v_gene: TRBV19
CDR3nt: TGTGCCAGTAGTATAGCTGAGAGCCTCAATCAGCCCCAGCATTTT
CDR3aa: CASSIAESLNQPQHF

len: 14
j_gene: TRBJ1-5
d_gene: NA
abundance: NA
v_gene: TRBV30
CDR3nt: TGTGCCTGGAGCGGAATTCAGGGGAATCAGCCCCAGCATTTT
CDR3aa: CAWSGIQGNQPQHF

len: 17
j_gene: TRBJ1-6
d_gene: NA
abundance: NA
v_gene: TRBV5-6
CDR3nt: TGTGCCAGCAGCCCCCCGGGGGGGAGCTCCTATAATTCACCCCTCCACTTT
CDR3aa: CASSPPGGSSYNSPLHF

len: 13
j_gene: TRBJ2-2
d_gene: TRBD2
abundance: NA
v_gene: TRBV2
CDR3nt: TGTGCCAGCAGCGGGAGGACCACCGGGGAGTTGTTTTTT
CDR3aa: CASSGRTTGELFF

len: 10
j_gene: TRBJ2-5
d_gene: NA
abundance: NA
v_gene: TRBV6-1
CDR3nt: TGTGCCAGCAGTGAGGTCACCCAGTACTTC
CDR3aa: CASSEVTQYF

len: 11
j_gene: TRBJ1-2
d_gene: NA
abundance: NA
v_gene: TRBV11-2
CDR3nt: TGTGCCAGCTCAAAGGGGTATGGCTACACCTTC
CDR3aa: CASSKGYGYTF